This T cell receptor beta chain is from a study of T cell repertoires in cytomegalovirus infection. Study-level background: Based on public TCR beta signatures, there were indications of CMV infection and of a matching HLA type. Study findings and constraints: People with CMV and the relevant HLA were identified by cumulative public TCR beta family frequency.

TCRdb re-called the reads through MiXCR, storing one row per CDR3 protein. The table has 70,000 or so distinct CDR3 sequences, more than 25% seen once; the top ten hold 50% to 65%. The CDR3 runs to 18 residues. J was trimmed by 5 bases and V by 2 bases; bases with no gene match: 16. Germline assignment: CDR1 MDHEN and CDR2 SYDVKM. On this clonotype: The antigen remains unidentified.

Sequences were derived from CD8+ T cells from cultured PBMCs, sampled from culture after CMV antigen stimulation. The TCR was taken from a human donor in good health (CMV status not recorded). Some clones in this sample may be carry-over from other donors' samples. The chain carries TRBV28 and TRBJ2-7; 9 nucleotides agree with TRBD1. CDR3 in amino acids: CASSLNHLRTGDGDEQYF. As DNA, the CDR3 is TGTGCCAGCAGTTTAAACCACCTACGGACAGGGGATGGGGACGAGCAGTACTTC.